A single sample is the source of the 21 T cell receptor beta chains below, sequenced in a study of lymphopenia after photon versus proton radiotherapy. Profiling relied on immunoSEQ multiplex PCR, and the TCRdb table lists in-frame clones only, not all of them. The sample yields approximately 40,000 clones, around 84% seen once. The source was peripheral blood, collected from a patient treated with proton-based radiotherapy. These receptors were collected from a woman aged 70-85 years with pancreatic cancer. Some clones in this sample may be carry-over from other donors' samples.

This sequence joins TRBV7-9 and TRBJ2-3; D not certain. V lost 0 bases and J lost 1, with 5 bases in between. The CDR3 is made up of 14 amino acids. Germline V gene lookup returns CDR1 SEHNR and CDR2 FQNEAQ (reference sequence). The CDR3 loop is CASSLALGTDTQYF. As DNA, the CDR3 is TGTGCCAGCAGCTTAGCGCTCGGCACAGATACGCAGTATTTT.

This chain joins TRBV29-1 and TRBJ2-7; 10 positions match TRBD2. V shed 6 bases, J shed 1 base, and the junction held 6 bases outside the gene matches. Germline values: CDR1 SQVTM, CDR2 ANQGSEA. This CDR3 region has 14 residues. The CDR3 nucleotides read TGCAGCGTGCAGGTAGCGGGAGGATCCTACGAGCAGTACTTC. Its translation: CSVQVAGGSYEQYF.

In its sample, this clone was seen a few times. The V gene is TRBV2, the J gene TRBJ2-7; 7 positions match TRBD2. The V and J ends lost 7 bases and 0 bases, in that order; junction bases with no gene match: 3. This CDR3 spans 13 amino acids. Germline-derived CDR1 and CDR2 are SNHLY and FYNNEI. The CDR3 is CASTLADSYEQYF. The CDR3 region has the DNA TGTGCCAGCACTCTAGCGGACTCCTACGAGCAGTACTTC.

The chain couples TRBV5-1 to TRBJ2-7; the match to TRBD2 covers 7 bases. Germline V gene lookup returns CDR1 SGHRS and CDR2 YFSETQ. Trimming took 0 bases from V and 0 from J; bases not matched to a gene: 3. The CDR3 length is 15 residues. CDR3 loop: CASSLGASGSYEQYF. CDR3 nucleotides: TGCGCCAGCAGCTTGGGGGCTAGCGGCTCCTACGAGCAGTACTTC.

Written as DNA, the CDR3 is TGCGCCAGCAGTGAGTCCTATGGCAATGAGCAGTTCTTC. This encodes CASSESYGNEQFF. The chain is built from TRBV10-1 and TRBJ2-1; D is unclear. Per germline, CDR1 WNHNN and CDR2 SYGVQD (reference sequence). Trimming pared 0 bases from V and 6 bases from J, leaving 6 bases between. This CDR3 spans 13 amino acids.

V and J are TRBV5-1 and TRBJ1-1; D uncertain. This CDR3 has 13 residues. Trimming took 0 bases from V and 6 from J, leaving 9 bases between them. Germline-derived CDR1 and CDR2 are SGHRS and YFSETQ. CDR3 sequence reads: CASSLGRAAEAFF. The CDR3 region has the DNA TGCGCCAGCAGCTTGGGTAGGGCCGCTGAAGCTTTCTTT.

The rearrangement joins TRBV5-1 to TRBJ2-1, with 14 bases identical to TRBD2. Germline lookup yields CDR1 SGHRS and CDR2 YFSETQ. The CDR3 sequence is 15 residues long. J gave up 12 bases and V 1 base, and 6 bases lay outside the gene matches. CDR3 sequence reads: CASSLIGLAGGGQFF. DNA for the CDR3: TGCGCCAGCAGCTTGATAGGACTAGCGGGGGGAGGGCAGTTCTTC. Complete variable domain (other parts from reference TRBV5-1 and TRBJ2-1): KAGVTQTPRYLIKTRGQQVTLSCSPISGHRSVSWYQQTPGQGLQFLFEYFSETQRNKGNFPGRFSGRQFSNSRSEMNVSTLELGDSALYLCASSLIGLAGGGQFFGPGTRLTVL.

The chain links TRBV5-4 to TRBJ2-1; no reliable D call. Trimming removed 0 bases at V and 3 bases at J, with 10 bases between. The germline V gene has CDR1 SGHNT and CDR2 YYREEE (reference sequence). This CDR3 contains 15 residues. This CDR3 reads CASSLVADGYNEQFF. The DNA of the CDR3 is TGTGCCAGCAGCTTGGTAGCCGATGGCTACAATGAGCAGTTCTTC.

The J gene is TRBJ2-1, the V gene TRBV9; 10 bases align to TRBD2. The germline CDR1 and CDR2 sequences are SGDLS and YYNGEE. V was clipped by 3 bases and J by 5 bases; unmatched bases: 5. This CDR3 region has 15 residues. CDR3 in amino acids: CASSASGRSHNEQFF. The CDR3 region has the DNA TGTGCCAGCAGCGCTAGCGGGAGAAGCCACAATGAGCAGTTCTTC.

The CDR3 DNA follows: TGTGCCAGCAGCTCCCCACTGAGGAACACTGAAGCTTTCTTT. The encoded protein is CASSSPLRNTEAFF. This sequence joins TRBV11-2 and TRBJ1-1; D is unclear. Germline V gene lookup returns CDR1 SGHAT and CDR2 FQNNGV. V was shortened by 4 bases and J by 1 base, with 10 bases between the two germline ends. This CDR3 is built from 14 residues.

The gene calls are TRBV7-2 and TRBJ1-2; TRBD1 aligns across 11 bases. CDR3 length: 14 amino acids. Germline V gene sequence: CDR1 SGHTA, CDR2 FQGNSA. Trimming took 0 bases from V and 6 from J; bases not matched to a gene: 0. Written as DNA, the CDR3 is TGTGCCAGCAGCTTAGCGGGACAGGGGGATGGCTACACCTTC. Translation: CASSLAGQGDGYTF.

This rearrangement joins TRBV7-9 to TRBJ2-1; TRBD2 matches at 14 bases. Germline-derived CDR1 and CDR2 are SEHNR and FQNEAQ (reference sequence). The CDR3 covers 14 residues. Trimming removed 10 bases from V and 7 bases from J; junction bases left unmatched: 6. CDR3: CAKAGLAGANEQFF. CDR3 coding DNA: TGTGCCAAGGCGGGACTAGCGGGAGCTAATGAGCAGTTCTTC.

This sequence joins TRBV2 and TRBJ2-1; TRBD1 aligns across 9 bases. Germline V CDR1 and CDR2: SNHLY, FYNNEI. J lost 6 bases, V lost 6 bases, and 9 bases had no gene match. The CDR3 sequence is 15 residues long. This CDR3 reads CASSPGQGFGNEQFF. The CDR3 DNA follows: TGTGCCAGCAGCCCGGGACAGGGTTTTGGCAATGAGCAGTTCTTC.

This sequence joins TRBV9 and TRBJ2-3; 10 bases are a match to TRBD2. Germline assignment: CDR1 SGDLS and CDR2 YYNGEE. The CDR3 length is 18 residues. The V gene end was trimmed by 4 bases and the J gene end by 3 bases; junction bases not matched to a gene: 14. The CDR3 here is CASSRLAGGLGGTDTQYF. In DNA, the CDR3 is TGTGCCAGCAGCCGGTTAGCGGGAGGACTGGGTGGTACAGATACGCAGTATTTT.

The CDR3 sequence is CASSLGQGNQPQHF. The CDR3 nucleotides read TGTGCCAGCAGCTTAGGCCAGGGCAATCAGCCCCAGCATTTT. This rearrangement joins TRBV7-9 to TRBJ1-5; D is unresolved. V lost 1 base and J 2 bases, leaving 6 bases between the germline ends. Per germline, CDR1 SEHNR and CDR2 FQNEAQ (reference sequence). The CDR3 sequence is 14 residues long.

The table lists this clone with a count of one. The chain employs TRBV7-2 and TRBJ2-5; tentative D call: TRBD2 (5 bases). V was clipped by 2 bases and J by 2 bases, with 9 bases between them. The CDR3 length is 14 residues. Germline V CDR1 and CDR2: SGHTA, FQGNSA. CDR3 in amino acids: CASSLNPGQETQYF. CDR3 coding DNA: TGTGCCAGCAGCTTAAATCCGGGACAAGAGACCCAGTACTTC.

The chain links TRBV10-1 to TRBJ2-3; D call uncertain. V was clipped by 3 bases and J by 4 bases, with 8 bases between them. The CDR3 covers 13 residues. Germline lookup yields CDR1 WNHNN and CDR2 SYGVQD (reference sequence). CDR3 nucleotides: TGCGCCAGCAGTGAACAAGGACCAGATACGCAGTATTTT. It specifies CASSEQGPDTQYF.

CDR3 DNA: TGTGCCAGCAGTTTAGAAACAGGGACTGAAGCTTTCTTT. It encodes CASSLETGTEAFF. This chain links TRBV28 with TRBJ1-1; tentative D call: TRBD1 (6 bases). The CDR3 totals 13 residues. CDR1 MDHEN and CDR2 SYDVKM come from the germline V gene. Trimming left V 2 bases short and J 5 bases short, with 9 bases between.

The rearrangement links TRBV5-5 to TRBJ1-5; D remains ambiguous. The CDR3 length is 17 residues. CDR1 is SGHKS, CDR2 YYEKEE, per germline (reference sequence). Trimming removed 0 bases from V and 2 bases from J, with 15 bases in between. This CDR3 reads CASSLEFRVLRNQPQHF. DNA of the CDR3: TGTGCCAGCAGCTTGGAGTTTAGGGTTTTGCGCAATCAGCCCCAGCATTTT.

This chain joins TRBV6-1 and TRBJ1-2; D remains unclear. This CDR3 spans 12 amino acids. Germline V gives CDR1 MNHNS, CDR2 SASEGT. The ends were cut back, 4 bases at V and 0 bases at J, with 3 bases in the middle. As DNA, the CDR3 is TGTGCCAGCAGTGTTTCTAACTATGGCTACACCTTC. Translation: CASSVSNYGYTF.

With respect to this clone: One junction end disagrees with the germline gene, perhaps due to a read error. The V gene is TRBV5-3, the J gene TRBJ1-2, with D perhaps matching TRBD1 (6 bases). TRBV5-3 is marked as an open reading frame, function uncertain. This CDR3 has 15 amino acids. CDR3 loop: CASSSSKDSWRGYTF. CDR3 in DNA: TGTGCCAGCAGCTCGAGTAAGGACAGTTGGCGGGGCTACACCTTC.